This T cell receptor (beta chain) was recorded in a study of OX40 agonist ivuxolimab in advanced cancers. Study-level findings and limits: There were, on average, more expanded clones in CD8+ T cells than in CD4+.

As for this clone: The antigen is unknown.

Trimming took off 3 bases at V and 4 bases at J, with 9 bases between the two ends. This CDR3 has 14 residues. From germline, CDR1 is SEHNR and CDR2 FQNEAQ (reference sequence). Assay: immunoSEQ multiplex PCR; the TCRdb copy retains only in-frame clones and omits some. The sample consists of roughly 64,000 clones, about 90% of them appearing once. This clonotype was sampled from an adult with an advanced solid tumor such as melanoma, head and neck, liver or kidney cancer. The rearrangement joins TRBV7-9 to TRBJ2-2; D possibly corresponds to TRBD2 (5 bases). The specimen comprised CD4+ or CD8+ T cells sorted from blood, sampled in a trial of the OX40 agonist ivuxolimab. This CDR3 reads CASSFPRGTGELFF. CDR3 coding DNA: TGTGCCAGCAGCTTCCCTCGGGGCACCGGGGAGCTGTTTTTT.